This TCR beta chain derives from a study of read filtering for tumor transcriptome and immune sequencing (dated by TCRdb to about 2020). Study-level background: The cohort had 16 to 20 male and approximately 15 female patients with a mean age of around 70 years, ranging from roughly 47 to 85. After DNase treatment, whole-transcriptome libraries were prepared using the TruSeq RNA Access Library Prep Kit. TCR-region mapped reads per sample ranged from about 4.05 to 10.27 million with IR-seq versus only 85 to 1273 with RNA-seq. A main aim was a read-filtering strategy for immune repertoire data, specifically whether clonotypes supported by a single read should be removed. The study compared TCR repertoires from targeted immune repertoire sequencing and bulk whole-transcriptome sequencing run on the same bone marrow samples. By revised international staging, roughly eight patients were R-ISS I, over 15 were R-ISS II and about 7 were R-ISS III. General findings and caveats noted by the study authors: Single-read clonotypes made up roughly four fifths of clonotypes but roughly 3.2% of total reads in IR-seq, and 70% to 75% of clonotypes and 35% to 50% of reads in RNA-seq. When single-read clonotypes were removed, the proportions of shared clonotypes in IR-seq and RNA-seq correlated more strongly. Clonotypes were captured by IR-seq at much higher depth and more reliably than by RNA-seq, and smaller IR-seq throughput was sufficient for identification of most shared clonotypes. Rather than purified T cells, the sorted CD138-negative fraction was a mixed bone marrow immune population.

Each patient had bone marrow sampled at the time of active disease. Ficoll-Hypaque density gradient centrifugation was used to isolate the bone marrow mononuclear cells. Myeloma plasma cells were removed and CD138-negative cells were obtained by negative selection following labeling with CD138 magnetic microbeads on a MACS separator. Flow cytometry on an Attune NxT with CD138 antibodies was used to check the purity of the isolated cells. TRIzol reagent was used to extract total RNA, which was then quantified with a NanoDrop spectrophotometer. Paired RNA-seq and IR-seq were performed on each patient's CD138-negative bone marrow sample. The Immunoverse kit was used to build TCR libraries from around 420 ng RNA, with molecular barcoded adaptors covering alpha/delta and beta/gamma chains. The same RNA used for transcriptome sequencing was used for TCR library preparation. TCR libraries were sequenced on an Illumina HiSeq 4000 with 2 x 150 cycles. The authors processed their data as follows. With MiXCR, TCR reads were aligned to human V, D, J and C references and assembled into CDR3 clonotypes, with quality filtering and error correction included. Clonotype counts and gene usage diversity were analyzed with the tcR package in R. Raw mapping reads were checked after the RNA-seq reads had been mapped by STAR aligner version 2.5.3a onto the human GRCh37 genome. IR-seq fastq files were randomly downsampled with Seqtk 1.3 to test the effect of sequencing depth on detected clonotypes. TCRdb ran its own pipeline on the public reads, namely fastp trimming at Q25 and MiXCR clone calling, and kept in-frame beta chains. Entries are consolidated by CDR3 protein sequence, retaining the most common genes and DNA. Clone size and V and J calls follow TCRdb, not the original study. The sample table records about 57,000 distinct CDR3 sequences; about 20% of these occur just once. About a sixth of the sample comes from the top ten.

CDR1 and CDR2, looked up from the germline V gene (reference sequence), are SEHNR and FQNEAQ. V is reduced by 3 bases and J by 0 bases, leaving a spacing of 6 bases between them. The CDR3 spans 14 residues, from the cysteine through the phenylalanine. The read is trimmed to its CDR3 DNA, 42 bases read in frame from base 1. Of note for this clonotype: Its target antigen remains unknown. Qualities for individual bases were not recorded, and no much larger clone is one base off.

The rearrangement joined TRBV7-9 to TRBJ1-3; there is no confident call for the D gene. The sequence was obtained from a donor aged 40 or older with multiple myeloma. Sequencing was performed on a population of CD138-negative cells sorted from bone marrow. This sample's cell subset or site label indicates: bone marrow mononuclear cells depleted of CD138+ plasma/myeloma cells by negative magnetic selection. The encoded CDR3 is CASSFSISGNTIYF. The bases read TGTGCCAGCAGCTTCAGCATCTCTGGAAACACCATATATTTT.